This TCR beta chain was captured in a study of Graves' ophthalmopathy and Graves' hyperthyroidism (dated by TCRdb to the late 2010s). For the wider study: A patient counted as having stable hyperthyroidism if there was no progression to ophthalmopathy within 18 months of follow-up. After sampling, hyperthyroidism patients received methimazole starting at 30 mg daily, and ophthalmopathy patients received high-dose intravenous methylprednisolone. The study used TCR beta repertoire signatures to distinguish Graves' ophthalmopathy from Graves' hyperthyroidism and to predict progression to ophthalmopathy. An independent validation cohort comprised roughly 20 hyperthyroidism patients and over 15 patients who later progressed from hyperthyroidism to ophthalmopathy. In over 5 hyperthyroidism patients, the T-cell repertoire of thyroid tissue was compared with the T-cell repertoire of blood. In total, 135 blood samples were TCR-sequenced: 43 ophthalmopathy, roughly 80 hyperthyroidism and approximately 17 hyperthyroidism-to-ophthalmopathy patients. To explore V-J signatures that separate ophthalmopathy from hyperthyroidism, a discovery set of about a hundred patients was enrolled, consisting of fewer than 45 with ophthalmopathy and about 60 with stable hyperthyroidism. Findings and caveats that apply to the study as a whole: In validation, the model predicted ophthalmopathy progression with less than 71% sensitivity and roughly 72% specificity; 12 predicted patients were CT-confirmed with GO in a median of around 6.5 months. Most of the expanded thyroid clonotypes with a frequency above 0.001 were also detected in blood, and it was suggested that the thyroid immune response may be reflected by blood repertoires. Sample size was not statistically predetermined, and group allocation was not concealed from the investigators. Ophthalmopathy was separated from stable hyperthyroidism by the 13-signature model with about 89% sensitivity and roughly 83% specificity in cross-validation and with 80%/75% in the test set.

From cysteine to phenylalanine, the CDR3 is 13 amino acids long. Solely the CDR3 DNA is kept, with 39 bases framed from the first base. V lost 3 bases and J lost 5 bases, and the count of bases not matched to a germline gene is 6. Taken from the germline V gene (reference sequence), the CDR1 and CDR2 loops are DFQATT and SNEGSKA. For repertoire sequencing, the TCR beta CDR3 regions were amplified from RNA transcripts. The first round was an RT-PCR using HTBI primers with the Qiagen OneStep RT-PCR kit, and this first round was followed by a second-round multiplex PCR, then size selection and purification. Libraries were sequenced on an Illumina HiSeq2000 using paired-end 100 bp reads. Per the original workflow: SOAPnuke was used for read processing, and reads with adapters, uncalled bases, a mean Phred below 15, or no exact constant-primer or identifier match were discarded. High-quality paired reads were merged with COPE v1.2.5. Each unique nucleotide sequence was defined as a clonotype, and clonotypes were aligned to IMGT TRB V, D and J references with MiTCR v1.1. Only V-J combinations with frequency above 0.0001 were analysed, covering approximately 99% of repertoires. A TCR clonal expansion and chaos score per V-J combination was defined as the ratio of F50 clonal expansion to chaos observed in the TCRdist matrix. Welch's t-statistics and random forest were used to narrow the features down to more than 10 V-J combinations, which were then fed into a naive Bayes classifier. Thyroid-blood repertoire similarity was quantified with the Morisita-Horn index. In-frame beta chains were kept once TCRdb had trimmed the public reads at Q25 with fastp and called clones with MiXCR. One record per CDR3 amino acid sequence lists the most common genes and DNA. The V and J calls shown here were made by TCRdb, not taken from the authors' results. In this sample the table shows 500,000 to 700,000 distinct CDR3 sequences, approximately 37% of which occur a single time. The ten largest clones take up about 4% of the sample.

This clonotype was observed once. No cognate antigen has been identified for it. The record has no base qualities; no much larger clone is one base away. A single read constitutes weak evidence. The hyperthyroidism patients were 18 to 65 years old and newly diagnosed, with a disease duration of less than 2 months. Anyone with other autoimmune diseases, uncontrolled infections, pregnancy or lactation was excluded from the study. Clinical symptoms, serum thyroxine, TRAb, thyroid ultrasound and orbital computed tomography formed the basis of the diagnosis. Total RNA was extracted using Trizol reagent, and RNA quality was checked on an Agilent 2100 Bioanalyzer.

The sequence joins TRBV20-1 to TRBJ2-5; 7 middle bases align to TRBD1. What was sequenced was peripheral blood or thyroid tissue (not recorded which). This TCR came from an adult man with Graves' hyperthyroidism. The CDR3 has the sequence CSASTGVRETQYF. The nucleotide sequence is given as TGCAGTGCTAGCACAGGGGTGCGGGAGACCCAGTACTTC.